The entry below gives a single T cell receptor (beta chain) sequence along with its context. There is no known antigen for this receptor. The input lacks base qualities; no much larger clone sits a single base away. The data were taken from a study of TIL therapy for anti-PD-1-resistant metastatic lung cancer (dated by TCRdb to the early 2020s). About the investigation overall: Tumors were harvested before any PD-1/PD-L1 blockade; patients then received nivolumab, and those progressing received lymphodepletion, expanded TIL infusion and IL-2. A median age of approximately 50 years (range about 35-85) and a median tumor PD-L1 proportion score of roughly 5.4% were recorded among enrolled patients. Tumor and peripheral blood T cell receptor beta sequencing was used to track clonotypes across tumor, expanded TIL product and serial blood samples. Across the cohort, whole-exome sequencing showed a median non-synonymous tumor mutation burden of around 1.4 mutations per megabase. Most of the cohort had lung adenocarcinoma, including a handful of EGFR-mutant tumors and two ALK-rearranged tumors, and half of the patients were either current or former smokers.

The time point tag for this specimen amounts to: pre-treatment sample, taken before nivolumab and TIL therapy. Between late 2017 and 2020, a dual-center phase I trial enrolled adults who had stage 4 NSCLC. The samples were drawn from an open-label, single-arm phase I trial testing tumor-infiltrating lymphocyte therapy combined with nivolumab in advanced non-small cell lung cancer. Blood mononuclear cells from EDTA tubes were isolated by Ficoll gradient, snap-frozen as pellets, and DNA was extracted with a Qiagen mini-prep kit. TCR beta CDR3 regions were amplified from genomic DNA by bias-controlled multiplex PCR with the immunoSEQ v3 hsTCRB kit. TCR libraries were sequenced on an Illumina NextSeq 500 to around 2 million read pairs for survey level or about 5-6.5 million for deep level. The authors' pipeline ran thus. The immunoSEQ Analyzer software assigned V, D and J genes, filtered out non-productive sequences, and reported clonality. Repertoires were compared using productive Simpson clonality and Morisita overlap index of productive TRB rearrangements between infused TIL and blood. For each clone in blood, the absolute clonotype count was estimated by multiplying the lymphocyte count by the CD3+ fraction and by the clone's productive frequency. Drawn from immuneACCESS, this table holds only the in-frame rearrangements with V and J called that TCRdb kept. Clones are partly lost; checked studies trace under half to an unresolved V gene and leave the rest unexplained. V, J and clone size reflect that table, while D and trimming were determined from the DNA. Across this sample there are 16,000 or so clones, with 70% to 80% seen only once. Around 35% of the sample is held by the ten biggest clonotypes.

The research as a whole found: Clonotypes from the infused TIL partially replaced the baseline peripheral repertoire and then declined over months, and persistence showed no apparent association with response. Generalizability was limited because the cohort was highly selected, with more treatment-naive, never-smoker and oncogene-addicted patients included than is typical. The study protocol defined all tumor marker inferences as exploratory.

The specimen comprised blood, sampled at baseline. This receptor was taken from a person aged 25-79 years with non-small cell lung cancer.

The bases are TGTGCCATCAGTGAGTCAGAGACAGGGCCCTACGAGCAGTACTTC. It translates to CAISESETGPYEQYF. Recombination connected TRBV10-3 to TRBJ2-7; 7 middle bases align to TRBD1. The CDR3 covers 15 residues, taking in both the cysteine and the phenylalanine. Only CDR3 DNA remains: 45 bases, in frame from the first base. Relative to germline, V is missing 0 bases and J is missing 2 bases, with 4 bases of the junction outside any gene match. The germline V gene sets CDR1 to ENHRY and CDR2 to SYGVKD.